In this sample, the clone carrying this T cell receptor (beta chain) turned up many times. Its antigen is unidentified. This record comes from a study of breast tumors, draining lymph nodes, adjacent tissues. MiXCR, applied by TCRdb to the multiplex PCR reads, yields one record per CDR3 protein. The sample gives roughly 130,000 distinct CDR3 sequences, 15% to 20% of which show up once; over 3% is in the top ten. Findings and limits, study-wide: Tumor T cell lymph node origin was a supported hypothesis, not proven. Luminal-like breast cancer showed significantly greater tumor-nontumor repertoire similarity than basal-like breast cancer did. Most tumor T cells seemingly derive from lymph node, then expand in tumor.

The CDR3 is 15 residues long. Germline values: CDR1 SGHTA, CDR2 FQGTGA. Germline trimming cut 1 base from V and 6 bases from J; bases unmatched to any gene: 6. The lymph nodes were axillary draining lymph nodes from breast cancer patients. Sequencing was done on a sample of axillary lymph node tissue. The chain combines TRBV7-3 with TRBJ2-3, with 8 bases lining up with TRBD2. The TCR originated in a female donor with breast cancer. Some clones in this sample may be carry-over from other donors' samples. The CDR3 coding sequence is TGTGCCAGCAGCTTAATAGCGGGGCCTGCGGATACGCAGTATTTT. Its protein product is CASSLIAGPADTQYF.